A single sample is the source of the 17 T cell receptor beta chains below, sequenced in a study of T cells after yellow fever vaccination. TCRdb reprocessed the 5' RACE reads with MiXCR, giving one entry per CDR3 protein. The sample lists a few hundred thousand distinct CDR3 sequences; roughly 4% were seen once. The sample was PBMCs, taken 5 days after the yellow fever booster vaccination. The origin of the receptors is a man younger than 35 who received the YFV17D yellow fever vaccine.

This clonotype was observed a few times. The V and J genes are TRBV6-5 and TRBJ2-7; D gene uncertain. Germline CDR1 is MNHEY and CDR2 is SVGAGI. The CDR3 consists of 14 residues. V was pared by 6 bases and J by 0 bases, with 12 bases between. The CDR3 coding sequence is TGTGCCAGCAGAGAACTCAGGAGCTCCTACGAGCAGTACGTC. This translates into CASRELRSSYEQYV.

There are a few counts of this clonotype. The chain recombines TRBV4-1 with TRBJ2-1; tentatively, D is TRBD2 (6 bases). This CDR3 has 18 amino acids. Germline-derived CDR1 and CDR2 are MGHRA and YSYEKL. The V gene lost 1 base and the J gene lost 5 bases, with 21 bases spanning the gap. The CDR3 DNA reads TGCGCCAGCAGCCAAGCGCTTCGGGGGTCCCCCACCAACAATGAGCAGTTCTTC. Translated: CASSQALRGSPTNNEQFF.

This clonotype was counted at least ten times. This rearrangement joins TRBV6-1 to TRBJ2-2; either TRBD1 or TRBD2 may supply D (6 bases each). This CDR3 comprises 15 residues. Germline V gene sequence: CDR1 MNHNS, CDR2 SASEGT. Trimming left V 6 bases short and J 7 bases short, with 18 bases between. This CDR3 is CASRALGGGIGELFF. In DNA, the CDR3 is TGTGCCAGCAGGGCACTGGGGGGCGGTATCGGGGAGCTGTTTTTT.

This chain connects TRBV12-5 to TRBJ2-1, with a weak D call TRBD1 (7 bases). Trimming left V 1 base short and J 7 bases short, with 14 bases between. Germline V lookup: CDR1 LGHNT, CDR2 FRNRAP. This CDR3 spans 15 amino acids. CDR3 loop: CASGLGPPGGNEQFF. In DNA, the CDR3 is TGTGCTAGTGGTTTGGGGCCGCCAGGGGGGAATGAGCAGTTCTTC. The full variable domain, completed using reference TRBV12-5 and TRBJ2-1, is DARVTQTPRHKVTEMGQEVTMRCQPILGHNTVFWYRQTMMQGLELLAYFRNRAPLDDSGMPKDRFSAEMPDATLATLKIQPSEPRDSAVYFCASGLGPPGGNEQFFGPGTRLTVL.

This clonotype appeared many times. The chain has TRBV20-1 and TRBJ2-7; D possibly corresponds to TRBD2 (6 bases). This CDR3 has 13 amino acids. The germline gives CDR1 DFQATT, CDR2 SNEGSKA (reference sequence). The germline V and J ends were trimmed by 5 bases and 7 bases, with 18 bases remaining between them. CDR3 sequence: CSAADGGKVEQYF. CDR3 DNA sequence: TGCAGTGCTGCGGACGGAGGGAAGGTAGAGCAGTACTTC.

At least ten counts were recorded for this clonotype. The chain employs TRBV18 and TRBJ2-1; no definite D call. The V gene's germline CDR1 is KGHSH and CDR2 LQKENI. The CDR3 has 14 amino acids. V lost 4 bases to trimming and J lost 7 bases, with 14 bases between them. The DNA of the CDR3 is TGTGCCAGCTCACAATCGACTTCCGGGAATGAGCAGTTCTTC. Its protein product is CASSQSTSGNEQFF.

The CDR3 nucleotides read TGTGCCAGCAGCGTAGTTCGCGGGGGCACAGATACGCAGTATTTT. Translating gives CASSVVRGGTDTQYF. The chain employs TRBV9 and TRBJ2-3; TRBD2 is a possible D gene (6 bases). The germline gives CDR1 SGDLS, CDR2 YYNGEE. Trimming shortened V by 0 bases and J by 1 base, and 9 bases separated the two germline ends. CDR3 length: 15 residues. The complete variable domain, with remaining parts taken from reference TRBV9 and TRBJ2-3, reads DSGVTQTPKHLITATGQRVTLRCSPRSGDLSVYWYQQSLDQGLQFLIQYYNGEERAKGNILERFSAQQFPDLHSELNLSSLELGDSALYFCASSVVRGGTDTQYFGPGTRLTVL.

This clonotype was detected a few times. The chain links TRBV20-1 to TRBJ2-1; tentative D call: TRBD2 (5 bases). Trimming left V 3 bases short and J 6 bases short, with 12 bases between. Germline-derived CDR1 and CDR2 are DFQATT and SNEGSKA (reference sequence). The CDR3 covers 13 residues. The CDR3 DNA is TGCAGTGCTAGGAAACCTAGCTCCAATGAGCAGTTCTTC. This gives the protein CSARKPSSNEQFF.

The table lists this clonotype with a few counts. The chain is built from TRBV6-5 and TRBJ2-2, with TRBD1 identical over 9 bases. The CDR3 has 18 residues. Germline values: CDR1 MNHEY, CDR2 SVGAGI. The V segment lost 4 bases and the J segment 5 bases; nucleotides outside the gene matches: 14. The CDR3 region is CASSSGTGPLRRTGELFF. CDR3 nucleotides: TGTGCCAGCAGTTCCGGGACAGGGCCCCTGCGGCGGACCGGGGAGCTGTTTTTT.

The rearrangement uses TRBV7-8 and TRBJ1-2; D is ambiguous. V was shortened by 1 base and J by 0 bases, with 18 bases between the two germline ends. The CDR3 extends over 18 amino acids. Germline assignment: CDR1 SGHVS and CDR2 FQNEAQ. CDR3 sequence: CASSLGQDFWSSNYGYTF. As DNA, the CDR3 is TGTGCCAGCAGCTTAGGGCAGGACTTCTGGTCGTCTAACTATGGCTACACCTTC.

This clonotype was seen repeatedly, ten times or more. The chain uses TRBV4-1 and TRBJ2-1; no firm D call. Looked up from germline, CDR1 is MGHRA and CDR2 is YSYEKL. The V end lost 1 base, the J end lost 0 bases, and 10 bases lay between the germline ends. The CDR3 spans 16 residues. The CDR3 DNA reads TGCGCCAGCAGCCAAGCAACGGCGGCCTCCTACAATGAGCAGTTCTTC. It specifies CASSQATAASYNEQFF.

This clonotype has only a few counts. This sequence joins TRBV3-1 and TRBJ1-6, with D possibly being TRBD1 (6 bases). Germline lookup yields CDR1 LGHDT and CDR2 YNNKEL (reference sequence). V was cut by 1 base and J by 8 bases, with 15 bases left in between. This CDR3 is built from 16 residues. CDR3 region: CASSQAGGGGHSPLHF. CDR3 nucleotide sequence: TGTGCCAGCAGCCAAGCCGGGGGGGGCGGCCATTCACCCCTCCACTTT. Together with reference TRBV3-1 and TRBJ1-6, the CDR3 gives the full variable domain: DTAVSQTPKYLVTQMGNDKSIKCEQNLGHDTMYWYKQDSKKFLKIMFSYNNKELIINETVPNRFSPKSPDKAHLNLHINSLELGDSAVYFCASSQAGGGGHSPLHFGNGTRLTVT.

This clonotype has only a few counts. V is TRBV18 and J is TRBJ1-1; a possible D gene is TRBD1 (5 bases). Germline-derived CDR1 and CDR2 are KGHSH and LQKENI. CDR3 length: 14 amino acids. With 6 bases removed from V and 4 bases from J, the gap between germline ends came to 15 bases. This chain's CDR3 is CASSRMGEGTEAFF. The CDR3 DNA is TGTGCCAGCTCCCGAATGGGGGAAGGCACTGAAGCTTTCTTT. Full variable domain (outside the CDR3, taken from reference TRBV18 and TRBJ1-1): NAGVMQNPRHLVRRRGQEARLRCSPMKGHSHVYWYRQLPEEGLKFMVYLQKENIIDESGMPKERFSAEFPKEGPSILRIQQVVRGDSAAYFCASSRMGEGTEAFFGQGTRLTVV.

This clonotype occurred a few times. The CDR3, as DNA: TGTGCCACCAGCGGATGGGACCTCACAGATACGCAGTATTTT. Translated: CATSGWDLTDTQYF. The chain uses TRBV15 and TRBJ2-3, with D perhaps assigned TRBD1 or TRBD2 (5 bases each). The CDR3 sequence is 14 residues long. With 5 bases removed from V and 2 bases from J, the gap between germline ends came to 11 bases. CDR1 is LNHNV and CDR2 is YYDKDF in the germline V gene (reference sequence).

This clonotype has a handful of counts. The chain employs TRBV7-6 and TRBJ2-6; 7 bases map to TRBD1. The CDR3 runs 15 residues. Germline assignment: CDR1 SGHVS and CDR2 FNYEAQ. With 1 base clipped from V and 4 bases from J, the junction kept 1 base outside the gene matches. The CDR3 protein is CASSLEGAGANVLTF. The CDR3 DNA reads TGTGCCAGCAGCTTAGAGGGGGCCGGGGCCAACGTCCTGACTTTC.

This clonotype was seen more than once but under ten times. The rearrangement links TRBV24-1 to TRBJ2-1; 8 bases are shared with TRBD1. This CDR3 is 16 amino acids long. J was trimmed by 8 bases and V by 5 bases; bases with no gene match: 13. Germline V CDR1 and CDR2: KGHDR, SFDVKD. This CDR3 is CATSGSGQGAFDEQFF. DNA for the CDR3: TGTGCCACCAGTGGATCCGGTCAGGGGGCGTTTGATGAGCAGTTCTTC.

The rearrangement uses TRBV6-4 and TRBJ2-3; TRBD2 agrees at 10 bases. The CDR3 runs to 15 residues. CDR1 and CDR2 (germline): MRHNA, SNTAGT. Losses at the gene ends were 7 bases for V and 4 bases for J; bases not matched to a gene: 8. Written as DNA, the CDR3 is TGTGCCAGCAAAAGCGGGGGGGCCGTGGCAGATACGCAGTATTTT. Translation gives CASKSGGAVADTQYF.